This T cell receptor (beta chain) was recorded in a study of CD8 T cells in Susac syndrome. The length of the CDR3 is 13 residues. Germline values: CDR1 MNHEY, CDR2 SMNVEV (reference sequence). Trimming pared 5 bases from V and 5 bases from J, leaving 12 bases between. An amount of RNA that ranged from 0.5 to 1 ug was reverse transcribed with random hexamers. An immunoSEQ multiplex PCR generated amplified TCR beta CDR3 products spanning 54 Vbeta and 13 Jbeta. TCRdb re-called the immunoSEQ multiplex PCR reads through MiXCR, storing one row per CDR3 protein. The sample consists of approximately 220,000 distinct CDR3 sequences, around 95% of them appearing once. Sequencing of TCR beta was carried out in blood CD8+ and CD4+ T cells. TEMRA cells were FACS-enriched, while CD8+ and CD4+ T cells were negatively isolated.

This clonotype was sampled from a human donor with multiple sclerosis. J is TRBJ2-5 and V is TRBV27; no firm D call. Sequenced sample: CD4+ T cells from PBMCs. Written as DNA, the CDR3 is TGTGCCAGCAGTCTTATCCCTACCGAGACCCAGTACTTC. Its protein product is CASSLIPTETQYF.